These 15 T cell receptor beta chains were sequenced from one sample in a study of cytomegalovirus exposure and HLA in healthy donors. The primer mix had 60 Vbeta and 13 Jbeta primers. TCRdb's copy holds only in-frame clones and misses some; the assay was immunoSEQ multiplex PCR. The sample includes approximately 220,000 clones, more than 65% of them seen just once. Sequenced: PBMCs. The origin of the receptors is a woman in her thirties in good health and CMV-seronegative.

The chain couples TRBV5-6 to TRBJ2-1; 7 bases map to TRBD2. The CDR3 spans 15 residues. Germline V gene data show CDR1 as SGHDT and CDR2 as YYEEEE. Unmatched junction bases numbered 10, after V lost 7 bases and J lost 3 bases. CDR3 amino acids: CASSRGGFGYNEQFF. The CDR3 nucleotides read TGTGCCAGCTCTAGGGGAGGGTTTGGCTACAATGAGCAGTTCTTC. The full variable domain, rest sourced from reference TRBV5-6 and TRBJ2-1, is DAGVTQSPTHLIKTRGQQVTLRCSPKSGHDTVSWYQQALGQGPQFIFQYYEEEERQRGNFPDRFSGHQFPNYSSELNVNALLLGDSALYLCASSRGGFGYNEQFFGPGTRLTVL.

V is TRBV7-9 and J is TRBJ1-4, with D perhaps TRBD1 (5 bases). The V end was cut by 4 bases, the J end by 7 bases, with 13 bases between. From germline, CDR1 is SEHNR and CDR2 FQNEAQ (reference sequence). The CDR3 length is 14 residues. DNA of the CDR3: TGTGCCAGCAGCTCAAGGGGTATCGCTGAAAAACTGTTTTTT. This gives the protein CASSSRGIAEKLFF. The full variable domain, its missing parts supplied by reference TRBV7-9 and TRBJ1-4, is DTGVSQNPRHKITKRGQNVTFRCDPISEHNRLYWYRQTLGQGPEFLTYFQNEAQLEKSRLLSDRFSAERPKGSFSTLEIQRTEQGDSAMYLCASSSRGIAEKLFFGSGTQLSVL.

This clone was detected a few times. This sequence joins TRBV6-6 and TRBJ1-6; D perhaps matches TRBD1 (5 bases). The CDR3 length is 14 residues. Trimming removed 3 bases from V and 6 bases from J, with 9 bases in between. Germline CDR1 is MNHNY and CDR2 is SVGAGI (reference sequence). The CDR3 DNA is TGTGCCAGCAGTTATCCGGGGGGTAATTCACCCCTCCACTTT. Translation: CASSYPGGNSPLHF.

The gene calls are TRBV6-1 and TRBJ1-1; D is unclear. The germline V gene has CDR1 MNHNS and CDR2 SASEGT. The CDR3 extends over 15 amino acids. Trimming pared 1 base from V and 5 bases from J, leaving 14 bases between. This chain's CDR3 is CASSEDGRGRTEAFF. The CDR3 DNA sequence: TGTGCCAGCAGTGAAGATGGGCGGGGTAGGACTGAAGCTTTCTTT.

The chain carries TRBV11-2 and TRBJ1-1; D is perhaps TRBD1 (6 bases). V was clipped by 4 bases and J by 8 bases, with 14 bases between them. The CDR3 runs 13 residues. From germline, CDR1 is SGHAT and CDR2 FQNNGV. The CDR3 DNA reads TGTGCCAGCAGCTCTGTACAGGGTCCCGAAGCTTTCTTT. Translated: CASSSVQGPEAFF.

The chain uses TRBV11-1 and TRBJ2-6; a weak D match, TRBD1 (7 bases). CDR1 is SGHAT, CDR2 FQDESV, per germline (reference sequence). The CDR3 has 17 amino acids. With 9 bases removed from V and 2 bases from J, the gap between germline ends came to 20 bases. In DNA form, the CDR3 reads TGTGCCAGTACCGCCCAGGGGGGCCTCCCTGGGGCCAACGTCCTGACTTTC. Translated: CASTAQGGLPGANVLTF. Supplemented by reference TRBV11-1 and TRBJ2-6, the full variable domain reads EAEVAQSPRYKITEKSQAVAFWCDPISGHATLYWYRQILGQGPELLVQFQDESVVDDSQLPKDRFSAERLKGVDSTLKIQPAELGDSAMYLCASTAQGGLPGANVLTFGAGSRLTVL.

This clone was seen only a few times. The chain links TRBV9 to TRBJ2-3; 9 bases are a match to TRBD2. This CDR3 spans 15 amino acids. After removal of 4 bases from V and 6 bases from J, the junction contained 9 bases not matched to a gene. Germline CDR1 is SGDLS and CDR2 is YYNGEE. The CDR3 here is CASSPGGSGSDTQYF. The CDR3 DNA follows: TGTGCCAGCAGCCCAGGCGGTAGCGGGAGTGATACGCAGTATTTT.

V and J are TRBV2 and TRBJ2-6, with unresolved D. The ends were cut back, 1 base at V and 0 bases at J, with 4 bases in the middle. Germline loops: CDR1 SNHLY, CDR2 FYNNEI. The CDR3 has 15 amino acids. CDR3 amino acids: CASSEVSSGANVLTF. CDR3 in DNA: TGTGCCAGCAGTGAAGTCAGCTCTGGGGCCAACGTCCTGACTTTC.

Worth noting for this clone: The sample contains more than one DNA sequence encoding this CDR3. J is TRBJ1-1 and V is TRBV19; D is undetermined. Germline V CDR1 and CDR2: LNHDA, SQIVND (reference sequence). V was pared by 3 bases and J by 1 base, with 6 bases between. The CDR3 has 13 amino acids. CDR3 sequence (DNA): TGTGCCAGTAGTATTACAGAGAACACTGAAGCTTTCTTT. It encodes CASSITENTEAFF.

The chain is built from TRBV14 and TRBJ2-7, with 7 bases matching TRBD1. Per the germline V gene, CDR1 is SGHDN and CDR2 is FVKESK. The V segment lost 4 bases and the J segment 5 bases; nucleotides outside the gene matches: 5. This CDR3 comprises 13 residues. CDR3 coding DNA: TGTGCCAGCAGCCTGGGACAGCCCCACGAGCAGTACTTC. As protein: CASSLGQPHEQYF.

This clone was found a few times. This chain links TRBV7-3 with TRBJ2-3, with 12 bases that match TRBD2. V lost 2 bases, J lost 6 bases, and 3 bases stayed unmatched. The CDR3 is 15 amino acids. CDR1 SGHTA and CDR2 FQGTGA come from the germline V gene. The CDR3 loop reads CASSLLGTSGDTQYF. DNA of the CDR3: TGTGCCAGCAGCTTATTGGGGACTAGCGGGGATACGCAGTATTTT.

The CDR3 loop reads CASSGLAGEQETQYF. The CDR3 DNA reads as TGTGCCAGCAGTGGACTAGCGGGGGAACAAGAGACCCAGTACTTC. The genes are TRBV6-1 and TRBJ2-5; 12 bases are a match to TRBD2. Germline V CDR1 and CDR2: MNHNS, SASEGT. Trimming took 4 bases from V and 2 from J; bases not matched to a gene: 2. CDR3 length: 15 residues.

The gene calls are TRBV25-1 and TRBJ2-7; D is possibly TRBD1 (5 bases). The CDR3 is 14 residues long. Germline loops: CDR1 MGHDK, CDR2 SYGVNS. Trimming stripped 6 bases from V and 3 bases from J, with 15 bases between. CDR3 sequence: CASRASGLVYEQYF. Here the CDR3 DNA reads TGTGCCAGCAGGGCCTCAGGGCTAGTCTACGAGCAGTACTTC.

This clone was seen just once. The chain combines TRBV7-6 with TRBJ2-6; D gene unclear. The CDR3 has 14 residues. Trimming removed 5 bases from V and 0 bases from J, with 5 bases in between. Germline lookup yields CDR1 SGHVS and CDR2 FNYEAQ. Here the CDR3 reads CASSPPSGANVLTF. The CDR3 nucleotides read TGTGCCAGCAGCCCTCCCTCTGGGGCCAACGTCCTGACTTTC.

CDR3 amino acids: CASSLPSREQYF. CDR3 in DNA: TGTGCCAGCAGTTTACCGTCACGGGAGCAGTACTTC. The chain recombines TRBV27 with TRBJ2-7; no firm D call. This CDR3 comprises 12 residues. Germline V gives CDR1 MNHEY, CDR2 SMNVEV (reference sequence). With 2 bases removed from V and 7 bases from J, the gap between germline ends came to 9 bases.